The rows below give T cell receptor beta chains drawn from one sample of a study of neurological immune-mediated disorders. TCRdb reanalysed the 5' RACE reads using MiXCR and keeps one entry per CDR3 protein. This table holds tens of thousands of distinct CDR3 sequences, approximately 3.5% found once. The specimen was PBMCs. These receptors were taken from a woman in her fifties or sixties with multiple sclerosis. Both conserved end residues are part of each CDR3. A D gene is named only where the DNA matches it firmly. The size of a clone is reported for some rows only, either as once, few or many, or as a class for expanded clones.

>NA|TRBV6-2/TRBV6-3|TRBJ2-2|many
CASSASVSGELFF
TGTGCCAGCAGTGCCTCTGTGAGCGGGGAGCTGTTTTTT
>NA|TRBV6-6|TRBJ1-2|NA
CASSLGGAGGDYGYTF
TGTGCCAGCAGCCTTGGCGGGGCAGGTGGAGACTATGGCTACACCTTC
>NA|TRBV28|TRBJ1-3|few
CASSFQGTGKNIYF
TGTGCCAGCAGTTTTCAGGGAACGGGAAAAAACATATATTTT
>NA|TRBV27|TRBJ1-1|many
CASSFYGNTEAFF
TGTGCCAGCAGTTTCTACGGGAACACTGAAGCTTTCTTT
>NA|TRBV10-3|TRBJ2-3|many
CAISDLRHTDTQYF
TGTGCCATCAGTGATTTAAGACACACAGATACGCAGTATTTT
>TRBD1|TRBV12-3/TRBV12-4|TRBJ1-2|many
CASTHPQGFGNYGYTF
TGTGCCAGCACCCATCCACAGGGGTTTGGTAACTATGGCTACACCTTC
>NA|TRBV7-9|TRBJ2-5|many
CASSGQFQETQYF
TGTGCCAGCAGCGGTCAGTTCCAAGAGACCCAGTACTTC
>NA|TRBV7-2|TRBJ2-5|many
CASRPWREAWQETQYF
TGTGCCAGCCGCCCCTGGAGGGAGGCTTGGCAAGAGACCCAGTACTTC
>NA|TRBV5-1|TRBJ1-1|many
CASSPSRGTEAFF
TGCGCCAGCAGCCCGAGCCGGGGCACTGAAGCTTTCTTT
>NA|TRBV3-1|TRBJ2-2|many
CASSQVSTGELFF
TGTGCCAGCAGCCAAGTTTCCACCGGGGAGCTGTTTTTT
>NA|TRBV7-2|TRBJ2-7|many
CASSLAPRDEQYF
TGTGCCAGCAGCTTAGCACCTAGAGACGAGCAGTACTTC
>NA|TRBV4-3|TRBJ1-5|few
CASSQERGYQPQHF
TGCGCCAGCAGCCAAGAGCGCGGTTATCAGCCCCAGCATTTT
>TRBD2|TRBV20-1|TRBJ2-7|many
CSAPSRTSGVYEQYF
TGCAGTGCACCATCGAGGACTAGCGGGGTGTACGAGCAGTACTTC
>NA|TRBV9|TRBJ1-3|NA
CASSGKYSSGNTIYF
TGTGCCAGCAGCGGCAAATACAGCTCTGGAAACACCATATATTTT
>NA|TRBV7-2|TRBJ2-3|many
CASSLGGRDTQYF
TGTGCCAGCAGCTTAGGGGGCCGGGATACGCAGTATTTT
>TRBD1|TRBV29-1|TRBJ2-7|many
CSVRTDRDEQYF
TGCAGCGTTCGCACCGACAGGGACGAGCAGTACTTC
>TRBD2|TRBV4-3|TRBJ2-4|NA
CASSHSGGSPIQYF
TGCGCCAGCAGCCATAGCGGGGGGTCGCCCATTCAGTACTTC
>TRBD1|TRBV19|TRBJ1-5|NA
CASSAAHLGTDNQPQHF
TGTGCCAGTAGTGCCGCTCATCTTGGGACAGACAATCAGCCCCAGCATTTT
>NA|TRBV29-1|TRBJ1-1|many
CSVVKGLLNTEAFF
TGCAGCGTTGTCAAGGGCCTTCTGAACACTGAAGCTTTCTTT
>TRBD2|TRBV18|TRBJ2-1|many
CASSPKLAGSSYNEQFF
TGTGCCAGCTCACCGAAACTAGCGGGGAGCTCCTACAATGAGCAGTTCTTC
>NA|TRBV28|TRBJ2-5|many
CASSLSGVEETQYF
TGTGCCAGCAGTTTATCTGGCGTCGAAGAGACCCAGTACTTC
>NA|TRBV7-9|TRBJ2-5|many
CASSYSIQETQYF
TGTGCCAGCAGCTACAGCATCCAAGAGACCCAGTACTTC
>NA|TRBV12-2|TRBJ2-5|NA
CASRYPMVAGGNKNIETQYF
NA
>TRBD2|TRBV7-2|TRBJ2-3|many
CASSLLRGLAGERTDTQYF
TGTGCCAGCAGCCTCCTCCGGGGACTAGCGGGGGAACGCACAGATACGCAGTATTTT
>NA|TRBV6-5|TRBJ1-5|many
CASSYSKYPGNQPQHF
TGTGCCAGCAGTTACTCGAAGTACCCAGGCAATCAGCCCCAGCATTTT
>NA|TRBV20-1|TRBJ2-3|many
CSARSGTDGADTQYF
TGCAGTGCTAGGTCCGGGACTGACGGGGCAGATACGCAGTATTTT
>NA|TRBV12-3/TRBV12-4|TRBJ2-1|many
CASSFRDGEFF
TGTGCCAGCAGTTTCAGGGATGGGGAGTTCTTC
>TRBD1|TRBV24-1|TRBJ2-5|many
CATSDPRPGTGGKETQYF
TGTGCCACCAGTGACCCACGCCCCGGGACAGGGGGAAAGGAGACCCAGTACTTC
>NA|TRBV6-5|TRBJ1-6|many
CASSLTRGSDNSPLHF
TGTGCCAGCAGCCTAACTAGGGGTTCGGATAATTCACCCCTCCACTTT
>TRBD1|TRBV5-5|TRBJ1-3|many
CASSSTGAGNTIYF
TGTGCCAGCAGTTCGACAGGGGCTGGAAACACCATATATTTT
>NA|TRBV2|TRBJ1-6|NA
CASSDFAGYNSPLHF
TGTGCCAGCAGTGATTTTGCAGGATATAATTCACCCCTCCACTTT
>NA|TRBV4-1|TRBJ2-1|many
CASSQSRQGSYNEQFF
TGCGCCAGCAGCCAGTCGAGGCAGGGGTCCTACAATGAGCAGTTCTTC
>TRBD2|TRBV5-6|TRBJ2-3|many
CASRPLLAGGRDTQYF
TGTGCCAGCAGACCCCTCCTAGCGGGGGGAAGAGATACGCAGTATTTT
>NA|TRBV20-1|TRBJ1-1|many
CSAQPGHLNTEAFF
TGCAGTGCTCAGCCGGGACATCTAAACACTGAAGCTTTCTTT
>NA|TRBV29-1|TRBJ2-7|many
CSVGFGSAEQYF
TGCAGCGTTGGATTTGGGTCAGCCGAGCAGTACTTC
>TRBD1|TRBV6-5|TRBJ2-7|many
CASSYRDRGLYEQYF
TGTGCCAGCAGTTACCGGGACAGGGGGCTCTACGAGCAGTACTTC
>NA|TRBV5-6|TRBJ1-3|many
CASSSREAQRYGTIYF
TGTGCCAGCAGCTCCCGGGAGGCACAGAGATACGGCACCATATATTTT
>NA|TRBV27|TRBJ2-7|many
CASSLRRGPTYEQYF
TGTGCCAGCAGCCTAAGACGGGGGCCCACCTACGAGCAGTACTTC
>NA|TRBV7-9|TRBJ2-5|many
CASSRLLRWVSEETQYF
TGTGCCAGCAGCCGCCTCCTCAGGTGGGTCTCGGAAGAGACCCAGTACTTC
>NA|TRBV21-1|TRBJ1-5|many
CASSPGTVPAQPQHF
TGTGCCAGCAGCCCCGGGACAGTGCCCGCTCAGCCCCAGCATTTT
>NA|TRBV28|TRBJ2-3|many
CASSSQGWTDTQYF
TGTGCCAGCAGTTCCCAAGGATGGACAGATACGCAGTATTTT
>TRBD1|TRBV12-3/TRBV12-4|TRBJ1-2|many
CASSRNRGHSYGYTF
TGTGCCAGCAGCCGAAACAGGGGGCATAGCTATGGCTACACCTTC
>NA|TRBV7-9|TRBJ1-2|many
CASSITGNHGYTF
TGTGCCAGCAGCATAACAGGGAACCATGGCTACACCTTC
>TRBD1|TRBV6-1|TRBJ2-5|many
CAILLRTGEETQYF
TGTGCCATCCTCCTACGGACAGGGGAAGAGACCCAGTACTTC
>TRBD2|TRBV20-1|TRBJ2-7|many
CSARGPPSGGNSYEQYF
TGCAGTGCGAGGGGCCCGCCTAGCGGGGGCAACTCCTACGAGCAGTACTTC
>NA|TRBV6-6|TRBJ1-2|few
CASSGTDGYTF
TGTGCCAGCAGTGGAACAGACGGCTACACCTTC
>NA|TRBV7-3|TRBJ2-3|many
CASNLGQSTDTQYF
TGTGCCAGCAACTTAGGACAGAGCACAGATACGCAGTATTTT
>NA|TRBV5-1|TRBJ1-2|many
CASSSSSTGNYGYTF
TGCGCCAGCAGCTCCTCGTCGACAGGAAACTATGGCTACACCTTC
>NA|TRBV12-3/TRBV12-4|TRBJ1-5|many
CASKSWAQGNQPQHF
TGTGCCAGCAAATCCTGGGCACAGGGCAATCAGCCCCAGCATTTT
>TRBD1|TRBV6-5|TRBJ1-1|many
CASSKRDRGNTEAFF
TGTGCCAGCAGTAAACGGGACAGGGGAAACACTGAAGCTTTCTTT